The 17 T cell receptor beta chains given below trace back to one sample, sequenced in a study of T cell repertoires in cytomegalovirus infection. In TCRdb, the reads were re-called with MiXCR into one record per CDR3 protein. The data contain about 740,000 distinct CDR3 sequences, roughly 35% of them singletons. Sequencing was done on a sample of PBMCs. The receptors were gathered from a human donor in good health (CMV status not recorded). Some clones in this sample may be carry-over from other donors' samples.

The V call is TRBV2, the J call TRBJ1-1, with D tentatively TRBD1 (5 bases). CDR1 and CDR2 from the germline V gene are SNHLY and FYNNEI. V was cut by 6 bases and J by 1 base, with 9 bases left in between. The CDR3 extends over 13 amino acids. DNA of the CDR3: TGTGCCAGCAGGGCGACAGCGAACACTGAAGCTTTCTTT. As protein: CASRATANTEAFF.

At least ten counts were recorded for this clonotype. The chain combines TRBV20-1 with TRBJ1-5; D is possibly TRBD1 (5 bases). CDR1 and CDR2 (germline): DFQATT, SNEGSKA (reference sequence). CDR3 size: 13 residues. Trimming pared 5 bases from V and 6 bases from J, leaving 14 bases between. CDR3 DNA sequence: TGCAGTGCTGACCAAGCAGGGAGTCAGCCCCAGCATTTT. This codes for CSADQAGSQPQHF.

This chain links TRBV2 with TRBJ1-1; D unclear. V lost 10 bases and J 1 base, leaving 13 bases between the germline ends. The CDR3 loop spans 13 amino acids. Germline-derived CDR1 and CDR2 are SNHLY and FYNNEI. The CDR3 reads CAIPRLRNTEAFF. The CDR3 DNA sequence: TGTGCCATCCCCAGGTTACGGAACACTGAAGCTTTCTTT.

The chain has TRBV7-9 and TRBJ2-1; D is possibly TRBD1 or TRBD2 (6 bases each). Deletions cut 5 bases from V and 8 bases from J, with 13 bases between. Germline values: CDR1 SEHNR, CDR2 FQNEAQ (reference sequence). This CDR3 spans 13 amino acids. The CDR3 nucleotides are TGTGCCAGCAGCCCGAAGGGGGGCCATGAGCAGTTCTTC. Translated, it gives CASSPKGGHEQFF.

The gene calls are TRBV20-1 and TRBJ1-2, with TRBD1 matching 9 bases. Germline V gene data show CDR1 as DFQATT and CDR2 as SNEGSKA (reference sequence). The CDR3 is 13 amino acids. Here the CDR3 DNA reads TGCACTTTGGGACAGGGCCCTTACTATGGCTACACCTTC. This gives the protein CTLGQGPYYGYTF.

This chain joins TRBV7-8 and TRBJ1-1; the D gene is possibly TRBD1 (6 bases). The CDR3 is 17 residues long. Per the germline V gene, CDR1 is SGHVS and CDR2 is FQNEAQ. Trimming took off 1 base at V and 4 bases at J, with 19 bases between the two ends. The CDR3 reads CASSLGGGLSLGTEAFF. The CDR3 nucleotides are TGTGCCAGCAGCTTAGGCGGGGGGCTGAGTCTGGGCACTGAAGCTTTCTTT.

This clonotype was observed a handful of times. This chain uses TRBV29-1 with TRBJ2-1; D might be TRBD2 (5 bases). The V gene's germline CDR1 is SQVTM and CDR2 ANQGSEA. V shed 3 bases and J shed 7 bases, with 13 bases lying between them. The CDR3 contains 13 residues. CDR3 residues: CSVEGLGVNEQFF. The CDR3 DNA follows: TGCAGCGTTGAGGGCCTCGGGGTAAATGAGCAGTTCTTC.

This clonotype turned up a few times. V and J are TRBV6-2 or TRBV6-3 and TRBJ2-3; D is possibly TRBD2 (6 bases). CDR3 length: 17 residues. Germline CDR1 reads MNHEY; CDR2 reads SVGEGT. Trimming took off 3 bases at V and 3 bases at J, with 19 bases between the two ends. CDR3 protein: CASSYLSGSSPTDTQYF. In DNA form, the CDR3 reads TGTGCCAGCAGTTATCTATCCGGGAGCTCCCCAACAGATACGCAGTATTTT.

This clonotype has a handful of counts. The chain carries TRBV7-3 and TRBJ2-1; D possibly uses TRBD1 or TRBD2 (5 bases each). Trimming took 1 base from V and 7 from J, leaving 17 bases between them. Germline V gives CDR1 SGHTA, CDR2 FQGTGA. This CDR3 is built from 16 residues. This CDR3 is CASSLISQGEGNEQFF. For the CDR3, the DNA is TGTGCCAGCAGCTTAATCAGCCAAGGCGAGGGGAATGAGCAGTTCTTC.

This clonotype appeared a few times. In nucleotides, the CDR3 is TGTGCCAGCAGCGTCGAGAGCGGGGGGCATACAAACTATGGCTACACCTTC. Encoded protein: CASSVESGGHTNYGYTF. The chain is built from TRBV6-1 and TRBJ1-2; tentative D call: TRBD1 (6 bases). The CDR3 is 17 residues long. V gave up 6 bases and J gave up 2 bases, with 22 bases separating them. The V gene's germline CDR1 is MNHNS and CDR2 SASEGT.

This clonotype was counted a few times. V gene TRBV7-8 combines with J gene TRBJ1-1; possibly TRBD1 for D (5 bases). Trimming left V 0 bases short and J 1 base short, with 12 bases between. This CDR3 region has 16 residues. Germline CDR1 reads SGHVS; CDR2 reads FQNEAQ. CDR3 DNA sequence: TGTGCCAGCAGCTTAGCGGGGGGGTTACCGAACACTGAAGCTTTCTTT. Translated, it gives CASSLAGGLPNTEAFF.

The chain couples TRBV7-3 to TRBJ1-1; D gene unclear. This CDR3 region has 13 residues. V was cut by 5 bases and J by 4 bases, with 11 bases left in between. Germline V gene lookup returns CDR1 SGHTA and CDR2 FQGTGA. The CDR3 loop is CASSPQFGTEAFF. As DNA, the CDR3 is TGTGCCAGCAGCCCCCAGTTCGGCACTGAAGCTTTCTTT.

The chain employs TRBV7-2 and TRBJ2-7; 8 nucleotides align to TRBD1. V shed 2 bases and J 3 bases; nucleotides not matched to a gene: 3. This CDR3 spans 14 amino acids. Germline values: CDR1 SGHTA, CDR2 FQGNSA. CDR3 in DNA: TGTGCCAGCAGCTTATGGACAGGGAACTACGAGCAGTACTTC. This gives the protein CASSLWTGNYEQYF.

At least ten counts were recorded for this clonotype. The V and J genes are TRBV7-2 and TRBJ1-1; possibly TRBD1 for D (6 bases). Trimming cost V 5 bases and J 5 bases, with 18 bases left between them. The length of the CDR3 is 15 residues. Germline V CDR1 and CDR2: SGHTA, FQGNSA. The CDR3 nucleotides are TGTGCCAGCAGCCCAATGTCGGGGGCAAGAACTGAAGCTTTCTTT. Residues: CASSPMSGARTEAFF.

As concerns this clonotype: One end of the junction is discordant with germline, which a read error may explain. The chain is built from TRBV10-3 and TRBJ1-1; 7 bases agree with TRBD1. The CDR3 consists of 13 residues. CDR1 and CDR2 from the germline V gene are ENHRY and SYGVKD. The CDR3 protein is CAIGTDMNTEDFF. CDR3 DNA: TGTGCCATAGGGACAGATATGAACACTGAAGATTTCTTT.

At least ten counts were recorded for this clonotype. V usage is TRBV28 and J usage is TRBJ1-6; 8 bases are shared with TRBD1. The CDR3 extends over 14 amino acids. The germline V gene encodes CDR1 MDHEN and CDR2 SYDVKM. Losses at the gene ends were 3 bases for V and 10 bases for J; bases not matched to a gene: 5. The CDR3 coding sequence is TGTGCCAGCAGTTTGACAGGGGTGGGATCACCCCTCCACTTT. Amino acids: CASSLTGVGSPLHF.

This clonotype was counted ten times or more. The V call is TRBV7-2, the J call TRBJ2-1; unclear D gene. Germline loops: CDR1 SGHTA, CDR2 FQGNSA. The V end was cut by 1 base, the J end by 0 bases, with 16 bases between. This CDR3 comprises 18 residues. The CDR3 DNA follows: TGTGCCAGCAGCTTAGGTCCCGAGGCGGTGAGCTCCTACAATGAGCAGTTCTTC. Translating gives CASSLGPEAVSSYNEQFF.